This TCR beta chain was observed in a study of shared clonotypes between healthy human individuals. The protocol was immunoSEQ multiplex PCR, while the TCRdb copy is restricted to in-frame clones and leaves out a portion. This repertoire shows 2,500,000 or so clones, roughly nine tenths found once; its top ten account for more than 0.12%. Study results and limitations: Sorted-subset samples were not fully sequenced, rarefaction indicated.

Regarding this clone: Its antigen remains unidentified.

This CDR3 comprises 15 residues. Deletions cut 1 base from V and 6 bases from J, with 14 bases between. The germline V gene has CDR1 LGHNA and CDR2 YSLEER. Material: naive CD4+ T cells sorted from blood. Subset in this sample: CD45RA+ positively selected. This TCR derives from a man younger than 35 in good health. The chain uses TRBV4-3 and TRBJ2-3; possible D gene TRBD2, 5 bases. DNA for the CDR3: TGCGCCAGCAGCCAAGGGACTGGGGAGCGGGATACGCAGTATTTT. Amino acid sequence: CASSQGTGERDTQYF.